Given below is one TCR beta chain in context. The entry originates in a study of T cell clones after liver transplantation. The overall study: Graft-donor-reactive sequences were compared with third-party-reactive TCRbeta sequences from pre-transplant mixed lymphocyte reactions.

Clones were sequenced by immunoSEQ multiplex PCR, and TCRdb holds only the in-frame ones, with some missing. In the table there are about 68,000 clones, approximately 92% of which are singletons. CDR1 and CDR2 from the germline V gene are SQVTM and ANQGSEA. This CDR3 has 13 amino acids. With 3 bases clipped from V and 8 bases from J, the junction kept 5 bases outside the gene matches. Source: CD4+ T cells from blood, taken about 27 months after liver transplant. This chain uses TRBV29-1 with TRBJ1-4; 8 nucleotides agree with TRBD1. The TCR comes from a human patient who received a liver transplant. Part of the T cells may come from the graft donor. The CDR3 DNA is TGCAGCGTTGACGACAGGGGCGGCGAAAAACTGTTTTTT. Its translation: CSVDDRGGEKLFF.